One and the same sample provided the 27 T cell receptor beta chains below, sequenced in a study of cytomegalovirus exposure and HLA in healthy donors. Produced via immunoSEQ multiplex PCR; TCRdb's table is partial and in-frame only. This table holds roughly 200,000 clones, about 81% found once. Sequencing used PBMCs. The source of these receptors is a woman in her 30s in good health and CMV-seronegative.

V gene TRBV30 combines with J gene TRBJ2-7; 16 positions agree with TRBD2. This CDR3 region has 15 residues. The germline gives CDR1 GTSNPN, CDR2 SVGIG (reference sequence). V was clipped by 6 bases and J by 3 bases; unmatched bases: 5. CDR3 DNA sequence: TGTGCCTGCCTTGGGACTAGCGGGAGGGACTACGAGCAGTACTTC. The encoded protein is CACLGTSGRDYEQYF.

This chain uses TRBV7-9 with TRBJ2-7, with a weak D call TRBD2 (6 bases). Germline V lookup: CDR1 SEHNR, CDR2 FQNEAQ (reference sequence). The CDR3 sequence is 15 residues long. Trimming removed 5 bases from V and 3 bases from J, with 17 bases in between. CDR3 DNA sequence: TGTGCCAGCAGCCCGTTATTCGAAGCGGGCTACGAGCAGTACTTC. This codes for CASSPLFEAGYEQYF.

Comment on this clone: Other nucleotide sequences from this sample produce the same CDR3. The chain carries TRBV2 and TRBJ1-1, with D perhaps matching TRBD1 (6 bases). CDR1 is SNHLY, CDR2 FYNNEI, per germline. V was cut by 6 bases and J by 0 bases, with 11 bases left in between. The CDR3 is 14 residues long. In DNA form, the CDR3 reads TGTGCCAGCAGGGTACAGGGACTGAACACTGAAGCTTTCTTT. Encoded protein: CASRVQGLNTEAFF.

V is TRBV2 and J is TRBJ1-1; no reliable D call. The CDR3 has 13 residues. Trimming stripped 3 bases from V and 1 base from J, with 6 bases between. Germline values: CDR1 SNHLY, CDR2 FYNNEI. CDR3 coding DNA: TGTGCCAGCAGTGATGAGGCGAACACTGAAGCTTTCTTT. The encoded protein is CASSDEANTEAFF.

The CDR3 DNA reads as TGTGCCAGCTCATCCCGTGTCGGGGGATTTAATGAAAAACTGTTTTTT. Translating gives CASSSRVGGFNEKLFF. V usage is TRBV18 and J usage is TRBJ1-4, with a weak D call TRBD1 (5 bases). This CDR3 has 16 amino acids. Germline CDR1 reads KGHSH; CDR2 reads LQKENI. V lost 5 bases and J lost 4, with 17 bases in between.

In nucleotides, the CDR3 is TGTGCCAGCAATTGGAGAGGCCAAGCCCCAGATACGCAGTATTTT. This sequence encodes CASNWRGQAPDTQYF. The V and J genes are TRBV7-8 and TRBJ2-3; D is unclear. This CDR3 has 15 residues. V shed 7 bases and J shed 4 bases, with 18 bases lying between them. Germline CDR1 SGHVS, CDR2 FQNEAQ.

The table lists this clone with a few counts. This sequence joins TRBV27 and TRBJ2-7, with 7 bases aligning to TRBD2. This CDR3 comprises 12 residues. Germline V lookup: CDR1 MNHEY, CDR2 SMNVEV (reference sequence). The V gene end was trimmed by 5 bases and the J gene end by 6 bases; junction bases not matched to a gene: 4. In nucleotides, the CDR3 is TGTGCCAGCAGTACGGGAGGAGGCGAGCAGTACTTC. Translated: CASSTGGGEQYF.

The gene calls are TRBV2 and TRBJ2-7, with D possibly being TRBD2 (5 bases). Germline V gene sequence: CDR1 SNHLY, CDR2 FYNNEI. The length of the CDR3 is 15 residues. The germline V and J ends were trimmed by 10 bases and 0 bases, with 19 bases remaining between them. The CDR3 nucleotides read TGTGCCAACGACCTTTGGACGGGGAGCTCCTACGAGCAGTACTTC. The encoded protein is CANDLWTGSSYEQYF. Combining the CDR3 with reference TRBV2 and TRBJ2-7 gives the whole variable domain EPEVTQTPSHQVTQMGQEVILRCVPISNHLYFYWYRQILGQKVEFLVSFYNNEISEKSEIFDDQFSVERPDGSNFTLKIRSTKLEDSAMYFCANDLWTGSSYEQYFGPGTRLTVT.

V is TRBV27 and J is TRBJ2-5; D uncertain. The CDR3 runs to 12 residues. V was shortened by 6 bases and J by 0 bases, with 5 bases between the two germline ends. Germline CDR1 reads MNHEY; CDR2 reads SMNVEV (reference sequence). The CDR3 loop reads CASRLNQETQYF. The CDR3 DNA reads as TGTGCCAGCAGACTCAACCAAGAGACCCAGTACTTC.

This clone was detected a few times. The chain employs TRBV28 and TRBJ1-4, with 8 nucleotides matching TRBD1. Trimming removed 5 bases from V and 7 bases from J; junction bases left unmatched: 9. CDR3 size: 15 residues. Germline lookup yields CDR1 MDHEN and CDR2 SYDVKM. The CDR3 coding sequence is TGTGCCAGCAGTCTCAACAGGGGGAAGAGTGAAAAACTGTTTTTT. Residues: CASSLNRGKSEKLFF.

This clone has just a few counts. The V and J genes are TRBV13 and TRBJ1-6; TRBD1 matches at 9 bases. The length of the CDR3 is 13 residues. The germline CDR1 and CDR2 sequences are PRHDT and FYEKMQ (reference sequence). Unmatched junction bases numbered 8, after V lost 5 bases and J lost 15 bases. The CDR3 loop is CASSAAGTGRLHF. The DNA of the CDR3 is TGTGCCAGCAGCGCGGCCGGGACAGGGCGCCTCCACTTT.

This clone was seen once. The chain links TRBV9 to TRBJ2-2; 10 bases line up with TRBD1. With 4 bases clipped from V and 5 bases from J, the junction kept 8 bases outside the gene matches. Germline V gene lookup returns CDR1 SGDLS and CDR2 YYNGEE. The CDR3 has 16 amino acids. The CDR3 reads CASSPRQGALTGELFF. In DNA, the CDR3 is TGTGCCAGCAGCCCTCGACAGGGGGCGCTAACCGGGGAGCTGTTTTTT.

The gene calls are TRBV19 and TRBJ1-5, with 8 nucleotides matching TRBD1. V was pared by 2 bases and J by 1 base, with 7 bases of the junction left unmatched. Germline V gene data show CDR1 as LNHDA and CDR2 as SQIVND (reference sequence). The CDR3 sequence is 17 residues long. CDR3 residues: CASSILAGGWSNQPQHF. For the CDR3, the DNA is TGTGCCAGTAGTATATTAGCAGGGGGCTGGAGCAATCAGCCCCAGCATTTT. Drawing the rest from reference TRBV19 and TRBJ1-5, the complete variable domain is DGGITQSPKYLFRKEGQNVTLSCEQNLNHDAMYWYRQDPGQGLRLIYYSQIVNDFQKGDIAEGYSVSREKKESFPLTVTSAQKNPTAFYLCASSILAGGWSNQPQHFGDGTRLSIL.

CDR3 DNA sequence: TGTGCCAGCAGTTACGGAGGACAGGGCAATCAGCCCCAGCATTTT. Protein: CASSYGGQGNQPQHF. The genes are TRBV6-5 and TRBJ1-5, with 7 nucleotides matching TRBD1. CDR1 is MNHEY and CDR2 is SVGAGI in the germline V gene. V lost 2 bases to trimming and J lost 2 bases; unmatched junction nucleotides: 3. The CDR3 is made up of 15 amino acids.

This chain joins TRBV28 and TRBJ1-2, with TRBD1 matching 9 bases. Germline CDR1 reads MDHEN; CDR2 reads SYDVKM. The ends lost 5 bases at V and 7 bases at J; junction bases unmatched: 5. The CDR3 totals 13 residues. The CDR3 DNA follows: TGTGCCAGCAGTCAACAGGGGGCGCCTGGCTACACCTTC. Amino acids: CASSQQGAPGYTF.

This clone was detected only a few times. This chain connects TRBV5-1 to TRBJ2-7; TRBD2 aligns across 7 bases. V shed 4 bases and J 3 bases; nucleotides not matched to a gene: 10. CDR3 length: 15 amino acids. Germline CDR1 reads SGHRS; CDR2 reads YFSETQ. Here the CDR3 DNA reads TGCGCCAGCAGCCCCCTGTTAACGGGAGGCTACGAGCAGTACTTC. Protein sequence: CASSPLLTGGYEQYF.

This clone was observed many times. The chain combines TRBV7-9 with TRBJ1-1; D gene uncertain. The CDR3 is made up of 12 amino acids. Germline loops: CDR1 SEHNR, CDR2 FQNEAQ (reference sequence). Trimming pared 10 bases from V and 3 bases from J, leaving 12 bases between. The CDR3 nucleotides are TGTGCCACCCGGGGAGGTGACACTGAAGCTTTCTTT. Protein sequence: CATRGGDTEAFF.

The gene calls are TRBV7-9 and TRBJ2-7, with 8 bases lining up with TRBD1. The CDR3 covers 15 residues. With 4 bases clipped from V and 2 bases from J, the junction kept 7 bases outside the gene matches. Germline V gives CDR1 SEHNR, CDR2 FQNEAQ (reference sequence). The CDR3 region is CASSSGTGGAYEQYF. The CDR3, as DNA: TGTGCCAGCAGCTCCGGGACAGGCGGGGCCTACGAGCAGTACTTC.

V is TRBV6-5 and J is TRBJ2-7; 8 bases match TRBD2. Losses at the gene ends were 4 bases for V and 4 bases for J; bases not matched to a gene: 9. Germline assignment: CDR1 MNHEY and CDR2 SVGAGI. This CDR3 has 15 residues. CDR3 DNA sequence: TGTGCCAGCAGTTCCCCTCGGACTAGCCGGTACGAGCAGTACTTC. Protein product: CASSSPRTSRYEQYF.

The chain uses TRBV4-2 and TRBJ2-2; TRBD1 agrees at 9 bases. CDR3 length: 15 residues. The junction had 3 bases not matched to a gene; V was cut back by 1 base and J by 6 bases. Germline values: CDR1 LGHNA, CDR2 YNFKEQ. CDR3 residues: CASSQVGQGPGELFF. In DNA form, the CDR3 reads TGTGCCAGCAGCCAAGTAGGACAGGGGCCCGGGGAGCTGTTTTTT.

This rearrangement joins TRBV7-2 to TRBJ2-7; a possible D gene is TRBD2 (6 bases). Trimming took off 1 base at V and 3 bases at J, with 16 bases between the two ends. This CDR3 has 16 residues. Germline CDR1 reads SGHTA; CDR2 reads FQGNSA. In nucleotides, the CDR3 is TGTGCCAGCAGCTTAGTCGGGAGCGGTTATAACTACGAGCAGTACTTC. This codes for CASSLVGSGYNYEQYF.

The V and J genes are TRBV5-1 and TRBJ2-1; TRBD1 matches at 9 bases. CDR1 SGHRS and CDR2 YFSETQ come from the germline V gene. The length of the CDR3 is 14 residues. V lost 4 bases and J lost 4; bases outside the gene matches: 3. CDR3 in DNA: TGCGCCAGCAGCCTGGGACAGGGTTACAATGAGCAGTTCTTC. It is translated as CASSLGQGYNEQFF. Full variable domain (missing parts from reference TRBV5-1 and TRBJ2-1): KAGVTQTPRYLIKTRGQQVTLSCSPISGHRSVSWYQQTPGQGLQFLFEYFSETQRNKGNFPGRFSGRQFSNSRSEMNVSTLELGDSALYLCASSLGQGYNEQFFGPGTRLTVL.

The chain is built from TRBV19 and TRBJ1-2; 7 bases fit TRBD1. This CDR3 is built from 14 residues. CDR1 is LNHDA and CDR2 is SQIVND in the germline V gene (reference sequence). J was trimmed by 2 bases and V by 3 bases; bases with no gene match: 3. The CDR3 DNA is TGTGCCAGTAGTATCCCGACAGGGAACTATGGCTACACCTTC. Translation: CASSIPTGNYGYTF.

The V call is TRBV2, the J call TRBJ2-2; weak D call: TRBD2 (7 bases). Trimming removed 8 bases from V and 3 bases from J, with 16 bases in between. CDR1 and CDR2 from the germline V gene are SNHLY and FYNNEI. CDR3 size: 15 residues. DNA for the CDR3: TGTGCCAGCGAGGGGGGAGCGGGGCACACCGGGGAGCTGTTTTTT. Translation: CASEGGAGHTGELFF.

V usage is TRBV15 and J usage is TRBJ1-1; a possible D gene is TRBD1 (5 bases). This CDR3 is built from 16 residues. Germline V lookup: CDR1 LNHNV, CDR2 YYDKDF (reference sequence). V lost 0 bases and J 0 bases, leaving 11 bases between the germline ends. The CDR3 spells CATSRETGLMNTEAFF. In nucleotides, the CDR3 is TGTGCCACCAGCAGAGAAACAGGACTAATGAACACTGAAGCTTTCTTT.

The chain employs TRBV28 and TRBJ1-3; D not certain. V shed 6 bases and J shed 11 bases, with 11 bases lying between them. Germline loops: CDR1 MDHEN, CDR2 SYDVKM. This CDR3 is built from 11 residues. The CDR3 region is CASSTGMPIYF. In DNA form, the CDR3 reads TGTGCCAGCAGCACCGGGATGCCCATATATTTT.

The rearrangement uses TRBV7-2 and TRBJ1-6, with 8 bases fitting TRBD1. The J segment lost 4 bases and the V segment lost 5 bases, leaving 4 bases of the junction unmatched. This CDR3 is 15 amino acids long. Germline CDR1 SGHTA, CDR2 FQGNSA. The CDR3 sequence is CASSLRQGYNSPLHF. Here the CDR3 DNA reads TGTGCCAGCAGCCTAAGACAGGGGTATAATTCACCCCTCCACTTT.